A selection of T cell receptor beta chains follows, all from one sample in a study of blood T cell repertoires in COVID-19. Assay: immunoSEQ multiplex PCR; the TCRdb copy retains only in-frame clones and omits some. The sample consists of 90,000 to 150,000 clones, about 79% of them appearing once. The sequencing input was peripheral blood. The receptors originated from a woman older than 75 with acute or convalescent COVID-19. Both conserved end residues are part of each CDR3. D genes are given only for firm matches. Size is omitted from some rows. Given values are once, few, many or a class for expanded clones.

clone size,J gene,V gene,D gene,CDR3 protein,CDR3 DNA
few,TRBJ1-6,TRBV28,.,CASSLLGGSPLHF,TGTGCCAGCAGTTTATTGGGGGGTTCACCCCTCCACTTT
.,TRBJ2-3,TRBV9,TRBD2,CASSVAGRASGPGDTQYF,TGTGCCAGCAGCGTGGCGGGTAGGGCTAGCGGACCCGGGGATACGCAGTATTTT
.,TRBJ1-5,TRBV3-1/TRBV3-2,.,CASSQDARSNQPQHF,TGTGCCAGCAGCCAAGATGCCAGGAGCAATCAGCCCCAGCATTTT
.,TRBJ2-5,TRBV5-1,TRBD2,CASSFSGSQETQYF,TGCGCCAGCAGCTTCAGCGGGAGCCAAGAGACCCAGTACTTC
few,TRBJ1-2,TRBV2,.,CASSSQGSRGYTF,TGTGCCAGCAGTTCACAGGGTAGTCGCGGCTACACCTTC
.,TRBJ2-5,TRBV7-2,.,CASSFGAGFETQYF,TGTGCCAGCAGCTTCGGGGCGGGGTTTGAGACCCAGTACTTC
.,TRBJ1-4,TRBV5-4,.,CASSSWGGTNEKLFF,TGTGCCAGCAGCTCTTGGGGGGGGACTAATGAAAAACTGTTTTTT
few,TRBJ2-1,TRBV19,.,CASRSGATPNEQFF,TGTGCCAGTAGGTCAGGGGCCACGCCTAATGAGCAGTTCTTC
.,TRBJ1-6,TRBV21-1,.,CASSPDRGSPLHF,TGTGCCAGCAGCCCGGACAGGGGATCACCCCTCCACTTT
.,TRBJ2-1,TRBV9,TRBD1,CASSVAGQGVNEQFF,TGTGCCAGCAGCGTAGCGGGACAGGGTGTCAATGAGCAGTTCTTC
.,TRBJ2-5,TRBV23-1,.,CASSLRLEETQYF,TGCGCCAGCAGTCTGCGGCTAGAAGAGACCCAGTACTTC